The 18 T cell receptor beta chains reported below all come from one sample, sequenced in a study of blood T cell repertoires in COVID-19. TCRdb's table, derived via immunoSEQ multiplex PCR, lists solely in-frame clones and lacks some. The sample shows fewer than 200,000 clones, roughly 84% of them seen only once. The sample was peripheral blood. The receptors derive from a man aged 70-80 years with active or convalescent COVID-19.

The chain has TRBV6-5 and TRBJ2-7, with D tentatively TRBD1 (5 bases). The CDR3 consists of 15 residues. The germline CDR1 and CDR2 sequences are MNHEY and SVGAGI. Deletions cut 2 bases from V and 0 bases from J, with 11 bases between. The CDR3: CASSYTVDSSYEQYF. The CDR3 DNA sequence: TGTGCCAGCAGTTACACCGTCGACAGCTCCTACGAGCAGTACTTC.

A single count supports this clone. The J gene is TRBJ2-1, the V gene TRBV7-3, with D possibly matching TRBD2 (6 bases). The CDR3 sequence is 15 residues long. Deletions cut 2 bases from V and 8 bases from J, with 16 bases between. Germline assignment: CDR1 SGHTA and CDR2 FQGTGA. The chain's CDR3 is CASSLAAGPSHEQFF. The CDR3 coding sequence is TGTGCCAGCAGCTTAGCTGCGGGACCAAGCCATGAGCAGTTCTTC.

In regard to this clone: A read error may be the cause here, since a much bigger clone is one base away. Additional DNA sequences in this sample encode the identical CDR3. The chain combines TRBV12-3 or TRBV12-4 with TRBJ1-1; D not certain. Trimming cost V 1 base and J 1 base, with 4 bases left between them. The CDR3 consists of 13 residues. CDR3 amino acids: CASSLGQNTEAFF. The CDR3 DNA is TGTGCCAGCAGTTTAGGACAGAACACTGAAGCTTTCTTT.

There are a few counts of this clone. The rearrangement joins TRBV30 to TRBJ1-5, with 8 bases matching TRBD1. The germline V gene has CDR1 GTSNPN and CDR2 SVGIG (reference sequence). The CDR3 has 13 amino acids. Trimming removed 0 bases from V and 6 bases from J; junction bases left unmatched: 1. The CDR3 DNA reads TGTGCCTGGAGTGTGCAGGGGGCTCAGCCCCAGCATTTT. Translation gives CAWSVQGAQPQHF. The whole variable domain, remainder taken from reference TRBV30 and TRBJ1-5, is SQTIHQWPATLVQPVGSPLSLECTVEGTSNPNLYWYRQAAGRGLQLLFYSVGIGQISSEVPQNLSASRPQDRQFILSSKKLLLSDSGFYLCAWSVQGAQPQHFGDGTRLSIL.

V is TRBV6-5 and J is TRBJ1-3, with 7 nucleotides matching TRBD1. The CDR3 length is 16 residues. The germline V gene has CDR1 MNHEY and CDR2 SVGAGI. Trimming took 2 bases from V and 3 from J; bases not matched to a gene: 7. DNA for the CDR3: TGTGCCAGCAGTTACAGGGACAGCACGGGTGGAAACACCATATATTTT. It yields the protein CASSYRDSTGGNTIYF.

In the case of this clone: Additional DNA sequences in this sample encode the identical CDR3. V is TRBV18 and J is TRBJ2-5; no clear D. Germline loops: CDR1 KGHSH, CDR2 LQKENI. The germline V and J ends were trimmed by 3 bases and 2 bases, with 7 bases remaining between them. The CDR3 sequence is 13 residues long. In DNA form, the CDR3 reads TGTGCCAGCTCACCTGGCAGGCAAGAGACCCAGTACTTC. This codes for CASSPGRQETQYF.

V gene TRBV5-6 combines with J gene TRBJ1-1; 7 bases are shared with TRBD1. V lost 4 bases, J lost 7 bases, and 10 bases stayed unmatched. Germline CDR1 and CDR2: SGHDT and YYEEEE. This CDR3 comprises 14 residues. The chain's CDR3 is CASSLLDREHEAFF. The CDR3 DNA follows: TGTGCCAGCAGCCTACTCGACAGGGAACATGAAGCTTTCTTT.

This clone appeared a single time. The chain uses TRBV28 and TRBJ2-3, with D maybe TRBD1 (5 bases). The CDR3 length is 14 residues. Deletions cut 5 bases from V and 3 bases from J, with 12 bases between. CDR1 MDHEN and CDR2 SYDVKM come from the germline V gene. CDR3 region: CASSDLTATDTQYF. CDR3 nucleotide sequence: TGTGCCAGCAGTGATTTGACAGCGACAGATACGCAGTATTTT.

The V gene is TRBV25-1, the J gene TRBJ2-1, with D unresolved. The CDR3 has 11 residues. Per germline, CDR1 MGHDK and CDR2 SYGVNS. V lost 4 bases to trimming and J lost 10 bases, with 8 bases between them. This CDR3 reads CASSGGWEQFF. CDR3 coding DNA: TGTGCCAGCAGTGGAGGATGGGAGCAGTTCTTC.

The CDR3 nucleotides are TGCGCCAGCAGCCAGAGGACAGGGGGCACTAATGAAAAACTGTTTTTT. Its protein is CASSQRTGGTNEKLFF. The chain links TRBV4-3 to TRBJ1-4; TRBD1 matches 11 bases. In germline, CDR1 is LGHNA, CDR2 YSLEER. This CDR3 is built from 16 residues. J gave up 2 bases and V 3 bases, and 2 bases lay outside the gene matches.

The J gene is TRBJ2-5, the V gene TRBV5-6, with 7 nucleotides matching TRBD1. With V trimmed by 7 bases and J by 5 bases, 11 bases remained unmatched. This CDR3 has 14 amino acids. Germline assignment: CDR1 SGHDT and CDR2 YYEEEE. CDR3 DNA: TGTGCCAGCTCCAACCAAGGGACAGCTGAGACCCAGTACTTC. Protein sequence: CASSNQGTAETQYF.

This rearrangement joins TRBV9 to TRBJ1-2, with D perhaps TRBD1 (5 bases). The CDR3 covers 14 residues. Germline CDR1 SGDLS, CDR2 YYNGEE. V lost 2 bases, J lost 6 bases, and 14 bases lay in between. CDR3 in DNA: TGTGCCAGCAGCGTTGACAGCTCTGTTGATGGCTACACCTTC. Protein product: CASSVDSSVDGYTF.

The V gene is TRBV7-9, the J gene TRBJ2-7; tentatively, D is TRBD1 (5 bases). The V and J ends lost 2 bases and 1 base respectively, with 21 bases between them. Germline V gene sequence: CDR1 SEHNR, CDR2 FQNEAQ (reference sequence). This CDR3 has 18 amino acids. CDR3 sequence reads: CASSLKPGGAPSSYEQYF. The DNA for the CDR3 is TGTGCCAGCAGCTTAAAGCCAGGTGGGGCCCCGAGTTCCTACGAGCAGTACTTC.

The CDR3 DNA is TGTGCCAGCTCACCAAATCCGGGAGGTGACTATGGCTACACCTTC. As protein: CASSPNPGGDYGYTF. The chain links TRBV18 to TRBJ1-2; D is unclear. The germline V and J ends were trimmed by 2 bases and 3 bases, with 13 bases remaining between them. Germline V gene sequence: CDR1 KGHSH, CDR2 LQKENI. The CDR3 has 15 amino acids.

In regard to this clone: Additional DNA sequences in this sample encode the identical CDR3. The chain carries TRBV5-1 and TRBJ2-6, with D tentatively TRBD1 (5 bases). The CDR3 runs to 15 residues. Germline assignment: CDR1 SGHRS and CDR2 YFSETQ. V was cut by 0 bases and J by 2 bases, with 6 bases left in between. This CDR3 reads CASSLGGPGANVLTF. As DNA, the CDR3 is TGCGCCAGCAGCTTGGGGGGCCCTGGGGCCAACGTCCTGACTTTC.

The rearrangement joins TRBV15 to TRBJ2-3, with TRBD1 as a possible D gene (6 bases). CDR3 size: 15 residues. Trimming removed 4 bases from V and 3 bases from J, with 14 bases in between. The germline V gene encodes CDR1 LNHNV and CDR2 YYDKDF (reference sequence). The CDR3 here is CATSINRVGTDTQYF. DNA for the CDR3: TGTGCCACCAGCATAAACAGGGTCGGAACAGATACGCAGTATTTT.

This chain joins TRBV5-4 and TRBJ1-1, with D perhaps matching TRBD1 (6 bases). V lost 6 bases to trimming and J lost 4 bases, with 13 bases between them. Germline CDR1 is SGHNT and CDR2 is YYREEE (reference sequence). The CDR3 spans 13 residues. The CDR3, as DNA: TGTGCCAGCATCGGACAGAGGGGCACTGAAGCTTTCTTT. Amino acid sequence: CASIGQRGTEAFF.

CDR3 loop: CASRRTSGNTGELFF. The DNA for the CDR3 is TGTGCCAGCCGTCGGACTAGCGGGAACACCGGGGAGCTGTTTTTT. The chain recombines TRBV28 with TRBJ2-2; 10 bases agree with TRBD2. J was trimmed by 1 base and V by 8 bases; bases with no gene match: 4. The CDR3 is made up of 15 amino acids. Germline V gene lookup returns CDR1 MDHEN and CDR2 SYDVKM.